These 22 T cell receptor beta chains were all obtained from the same sample, sequenced in a study of blood T cells in healthy people across ages (dated by TCRdb to about 2015). Library construction relied on 5' RACE. Sequencing was performed on an Illumina HiSeq 2500. The second PCR ran for roughly 7 to 11 cycles and used a J-beta primer mix along with a sample-barcoded 5' primer. TCRdb reprocessing: public reads trimmed at Q25 with fastp, clones called with MiXCR, in-frame beta chains kept. One record per CDR3 amino acid sequence lists the most common genes and DNA. Within this sample are 1 million or so distinct CDR3 sequences, with about 25% of them counted one time only. The ten largest clones add up to about 0.8% of the sample. This sample also appeared in a second study, on T cells of mothers and their children.

The specimen sequenced was blood. All receptors derive from a girl aged 2 to 10 in good health.

The sample holds a few counts of this clonotype. The chain is built from TRBV19 and TRBJ2-7, with TRBD1 matching 8 bases. The CDR3 covers 15 residues. V lost 7 bases and J lost 3; bases outside the gene matches: 11. CDR1 LNHDA and CDR2 SQIVND come from the germline V gene (reference sequence). The CDR3 region has the DNA TGTGCCAGTACCACAGGAGGCGGGACAGGCTACGAGCAGTACTTC. It is translated as CASTTGGGTGYEQYF.

This clonotype was detected a few times. V gene TRBV29-1 combines with J gene TRBJ1-4; D is undetermined. The CDR3 covers 13 residues. The V end lost 7 bases, the J end lost 1 base, and 10 bases lay between the germline ends. The germline CDR1 and CDR2 sequences are SQVTM and ANQGSEA. The CDR3 DNA reads TGCAGCGGAAGATCTCTAACTAATGAAAAACTGTTTTTT. It is translated as CSGRSLTNEKLFF.

Comments on this clonotype: A read error may produce the germline difference seen at one junction end. The chain uses TRBV4-1 and TRBJ2-7, with D uncertain. The DNA end is more similar to TRBJ2-5, so the J call may be wrong. The CDR3 is 17 residues long. The germline V gene encodes CDR1 MGHRA and CDR2 YSYEKL. The CDR3 sequence: CACSQLESWGKGETQYF. The CDR3 bases are TGCGCCTGCAGCCAACTTGAGTCCTGGGGAAAGGGAGAGACCCAGTACTTC.

V is TRBV6-4 and J is TRBJ2-3; tentatively, D is TRBD2 (6 bases). V was pared by 4 bases and J by 2 bases, with 13 bases between. This CDR3 has 15 amino acids. Germline V gene lookup returns CDR1 MRHNA and CDR2 SNTAGT. CDR3 amino acids: CASSALAGITDTQYF. CDR3 sequence (DNA): TGTGCCAGCAGTGCCCTCGCGGGAATCACAGATACGCAGTATTTT.

The CDR3: CASSSIGGGGHEQFF. The CDR3 DNA sequence: TGTGCCAGCAGCTCCATAGGGGGAGGGGGCCATGAGCAGTTCTTC. The chain has TRBV7-9 and TRBJ2-1; D tentatively reads TRBD1 or TRBD2 (7 bases each). V dropped 4 bases and J dropped 8 bases, with 18 bases sitting between them. The V gene's germline CDR1 is SEHNR and CDR2 FQNEAQ (reference sequence). This CDR3 is built from 15 residues.

Here the CDR3 reads CASWWNNEQFF. The CDR3 nucleotides are TGTGCCAGCTGGTGGAACAATGAGCAGTTCTTC. J is TRBJ2-1 and V is TRBV2, with D uncertain. Looked up from germline, CDR1 is SNHLY and CDR2 is FYNNEI. This CDR3 spans 11 amino acids. The V end lost 8 bases, the J end lost 5 bases, and 7 bases lay between the germline ends.

With regard to this clonotype: Likely a read error: the CDR3 ends without its conserved phenylalanine or tryptophan. The J gene is TRBJ2-5, the V gene TRBV20-1; 9 bases match TRBD1. CDR1 and CDR2 from the germline V gene are DFQATT and SNEGSKA (reference sequence). Losses at the gene ends were 4 bases for V and 2 bases for J; bases not matched to a gene: 5. This CDR3 is 14 amino acids long. CDR3 sequence (DNA): TGCAGTGCTATTCTGGGGACAGGGCAAGAGACCCAGTACTTA. Protein: CSAILGTGQETQYL.

The chain links TRBV19 to TRBJ2-5; 8 nucleotides agree with TRBD1. Trimming cost V 7 bases and J 3 bases; bases outside gene matches: 7. The germline V gene encodes CDR1 LNHDA and CDR2 SQIVND (reference sequence). The CDR3 consists of 14 residues. This chain's CDR3 is CASNPGTGEETQYF. CDR3 DNA sequence: TGTGCCAGTAACCCCGGGACAGGCGAAGAGACCCAGTACTTC.

CDR3 protein: CASSLSGGSEEKLFF. DNA for the CDR3: TGCGCCAGCAGCTTATCTGGAGGATCGGAGGAAAAACTGTTTTTT. The chain has TRBV5-1 and TRBJ1-4; D gene ambiguous. The CDR3 is made up of 15 amino acids. Germline V gene sequence: CDR1 SGHRS, CDR2 YFSETQ. Trimming removed 2 bases from V and 8 bases from J, with 16 bases in between. Combining the CDR3 with reference TRBV5-1 and TRBJ1-4 gives the whole variable domain KAGVTQTPRYLIKTRGQQVTLSCSPISGHRSVSWYQQTPGQGLQFLFEYFSETQRNKGNFPGRFSGRQFSNSRSEMNVSTLELGDSALYLCASSLSGGSEEKLFFGSGTQLSVL.

The gene calls are TRBV7-9 and TRBJ2-7; D remains ambiguous. The V gene lost 5 bases and the J gene lost 3 bases, with 8 bases spanning the gap. The CDR3 extends over 12 amino acids. Germline CDR1 reads SEHNR; CDR2 reads FQNEAQ (reference sequence). The CDR3 DNA reads TGTGCCAGCAGCGCGTCAGACTACGAGCAGTACTTC. Translated: CASSASDYEQYF.

This clonotype occurred once. The rearrangement joins TRBV14 to TRBJ2-7, with D perhaps assigned TRBD1 or TRBD2 (5 bases each). This CDR3 region has 13 residues. The V end was cut by 8 bases, the J end by 2 bases, with 13 bases between. CDR1 and CDR2 from the germline V gene are SGHDN and FVKESK. The CDR3 loop is CASRRDGTYEQYF. The CDR3 region has the DNA TGTGCCAGCCGCCGGGACGGAACCTACGAGCAGTACTTC.

Points on this clonotype: A much larger clonotype is one base distant, so this may be a read error. This chain joins TRBV27 and TRBJ2-5; D gene ambiguous. The germline gives CDR1 MNHEY, CDR2 SMNVEV (reference sequence). This CDR3 contains 16 residues. Here the CDR3 DNA reads TGTGCCAGCGGTTTGGGCAGGAAATTAAACCAAGAGACCCAGTACTTC. This gives the protein CASGLGRKLNQETQYF.

The gene calls are TRBV29-1 and TRBJ1-4; unclear D gene. Germline lookup yields CDR1 SQVTM and CDR2 ANQGSEA. The CDR3 loop spans 12 amino acids. V was shortened by 5 bases and J by 10 bases, with 14 bases between the two germline ends. CDR3 amino acids: CSVYLEVGKLFF. As DNA, the CDR3 is TGCAGCGTTTATCTCGAGGTCGGAAAACTGTTTTTT.

The chain links TRBV20-1 to TRBJ1-1; 7 bases fit TRBD1. Germline V CDR1 and CDR2: DFQATT, SNEGSKA (reference sequence). Germline trimming cut 3 bases from V and 6 bases from J; bases unmatched to any gene: 13. CDR3 length equals 15 residues. CDR3 bases: TGCAGTGCTAGTAGGTCAGGGGGTGTGGGCGCTGAAGCTTTCTTT. Translation: CSASRSGGVGAEAFF.

Only a few counts were recorded for this clonotype. The chain carries TRBV12-3 or TRBV12-4 and TRBJ2-4; possible D gene TRBD1, 7 bases. Trimming left V 5 bases short and J 0 bases short, with 14 bases between. The CDR3 length is 16 residues. CDR3 bases: TGTGCCAGCAGTGGCGGGACAGCCGTAGCCAAAAACATTCAGTACTTC. Protein: CASSGGTAVAKNIQYF.

CDR3 sequence: CSASPNLNTGELFF. The DNA for the CDR3 is TGCAGTGCTTCTCCAAACTTGAACACCGGGGAGCTGTTTTTT. The genes are TRBV20-1 and TRBJ2-2; D remains unclear. This CDR3 region has 14 residues. V lost 5 bases and J 1 base, leaving 11 bases between the germline ends. Germline V gene data show CDR1 as DFQATT and CDR2 as SNEGSKA (reference sequence).

This clonotype was seen a few times. This chain uses TRBV9 with TRBJ2-1, with TRBD2 matching over 10 bases. Trimming cost V 1 base and J 4 bases; bases outside gene matches: 2. This CDR3 region has 15 residues. The germline V gene has CDR1 SGDLS and CDR2 YYNGEE. This CDR3 reads CASSVPSGGYNEQFF. The DNA for the CDR3 is TGTGCCAGCAGCGTACCTAGCGGGGGTTACAATGAGCAGTTCTTC.

For the CDR3, the DNA is TGTGCCATCAGGGAGACTAGCGGGGGGTACGAGCAGTACTTC. Translation gives CAIRETSGGYEQYF. V is TRBV10-3 and J is TRBJ2-1, with 13 bases identical to TRBD2. The tail of the sequence fits TRBJ2-7 better, so the J call may be wrong. CDR3 length equals 14 residues. Germline CDR1 reads ENHRY; CDR2 reads SYGVKD.

This clonotype was seen a few times. CDR3 sequence: CASSPSSRVVVGYTF. For the CDR3, the DNA is TGTGCCAGCAGTCCATCCTCCAGGGTCGTAGTCGGCTACACCTTC. V usage is TRBV12-3 or TRBV12-4 and J usage is TRBJ1-2; D perhaps matches TRBD1 (5 bases). The CDR3 is made up of 15 amino acids. Trimming left V 5 bases short and J 8 bases short, with 21 bases between.

The chain is built from TRBV10-2 and TRBJ1-2, with D perhaps TRBD1 (5 bases). V was trimmed by 10 bases and J by 3 bases, leaving 9 bases between them. This CDR3 contains 11 residues. Germline CDR1 and CDR2: WSHSY and SAAADI. The CDR3, as DNA: TGCGCCATCGGACAAGACTATGGCTACACCTTC. Its protein is CAIGQDYGYTF.

This clonotype has a handful of counts. This chain links TRBV19 with TRBJ1-4; D unclear. Deletions cut 3 bases from V and 6 bases from J, with 2 bases between. Germline assignment: CDR1 LNHDA and CDR2 SQIVND (reference sequence). This CDR3 spans 11 amino acids. CDR3: CASSIDEKLFF. The CDR3 DNA follows: TGTGCCAGTAGTATCGATGAAAAACTGTTTTTT.

This clonotype was counted only a few times. The gene calls are TRBV6-1 and TRBJ1-1, with 7 bases lining up with TRBD1. Per germline, CDR1 MNHNS and CDR2 SASEGT. Losses at the gene ends were 1 base for V and 4 bases for J; bases not matched to a gene: 6. The CDR3 length is 15 residues. The chain's CDR3 is CASSEGLNRGTEAFF. Written as DNA, the CDR3 is TGTGCCAGCAGTGAAGGCTTGAACAGGGGCACTGAAGCTTTCTTT.